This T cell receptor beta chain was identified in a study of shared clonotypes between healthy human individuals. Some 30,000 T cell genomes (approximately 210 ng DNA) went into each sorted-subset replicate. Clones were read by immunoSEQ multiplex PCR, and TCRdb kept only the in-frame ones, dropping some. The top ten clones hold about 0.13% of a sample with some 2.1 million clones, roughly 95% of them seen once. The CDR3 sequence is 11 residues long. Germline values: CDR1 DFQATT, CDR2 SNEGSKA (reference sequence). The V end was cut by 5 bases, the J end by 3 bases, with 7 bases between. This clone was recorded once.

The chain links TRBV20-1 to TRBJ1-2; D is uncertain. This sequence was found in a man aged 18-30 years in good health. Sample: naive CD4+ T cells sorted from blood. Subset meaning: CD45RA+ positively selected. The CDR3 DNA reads TGCAGTGCTCCCGACCACTATGGCTACACCTTC. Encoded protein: CSAPDHYGYTF.